The 28 T cell receptor beta chains below all came from one sample that was sequenced in a study of blood T cell repertoires in COVID-19. TCRdb keeps only in-frame clones here, not all; method: immunoSEQ multiplex PCR. The sample holds fewer than 80,000 clones; around 87% are singletons and the top ten take roughly 1%. Sequencing used peripheral blood. The receptor set was obtained from a man between 65 and 80 years old with acute or convalescent COVID-19.

The J gene is TRBJ2-2, the V gene TRBV11-2, with 8 bases matching TRBD2. V lost 0 bases, J lost 0 bases, and 0 bases stayed unmatched. The CDR3 is made up of 16 amino acids. Germline V lookup: CDR1 SGHAT, CDR2 FQNNGV. CDR3 sequence (DNA): TGTGCCAGCAGCTTAGACGGGGGGGCGAACACCGGGGAGCTGTTTTTT. Its protein is CASSLDGGANTGELFF.

This clone was picked up one time. The chain uses TRBV27 and TRBJ2-7, with D unclear. This CDR3 comprises 11 residues. CDR1 and CDR2 from the germline V gene are MNHEY and SMNVEV (reference sequence). With 5 bases removed from V and 2 bases from J, the gap between germline ends came to 4 bases. CDR3 in DNA: TGTGCCAGCAGTCTAGCCTACGAGCAGTACTTC. It translates to CASSLAYEQYF.

V is TRBV5-4 and J is TRBJ1-2, with D perhaps TRBD1 (5 bases). The CDR3 runs 18 residues. Trimming left V 4 bases short and J 1 base short, with 23 bases between. CDR1 is SGHNT, CDR2 YYREEE, per germline (reference sequence). CDR3 sequence reads: CASSASGTGVLSNYGYTF. As DNA, the CDR3 is TGTGCCAGCAGCGCATCCGGGACTGGGGTCCTTAGTAACTATGGCTACACCTTC.

The V and J genes are TRBV5-4 and TRBJ1-3; perhaps TRBD1 as D (6 bases). This CDR3 has 16 residues. V lost 4 bases and J lost 2, with 16 bases in between. CDR1 is SGHNT and CDR2 is YYREEE in the germline V gene (reference sequence). The chain's CDR3 is CASSIEGVATGNTIYF. DNA for the CDR3: TGTGCCAGCAGCATTGAGGGGGTAGCGACTGGAAACACCATATATTTT.

The gene calls are TRBV12-2 and TRBJ1-3. TRBV12-2 is a pseudogene locus. This CDR3 has 19 residues. The CDR3 is CASRLTGVRQARSGNTIYF. For the CDR3, the DNA is TGTGCAAGTCGCTTGACGGGGGTTCGCCAGGCGCGCTCTGGAAACACCATATATTTT.

The chain carries TRBV19 and TRBJ1-2; TRBD1 is a possible D gene (5 bases). V shed 8 bases and J shed 7 bases, with 11 bases lying between them. The germline CDR1 and CDR2 sequences are LNHDA and SQIVND (reference sequence). CDR3 size: 11 residues. CDR3 protein: CASVGPGGYTF. The DNA for the CDR3 is TGTGCCAGTGTGGGGCCAGGTGGCTACACCTTC.

The chain links TRBV18 to TRBJ2-5; D is undetermined. The V gene's germline CDR1 is KGHSH and CDR2 LQKENI. The CDR3 sequence is 13 residues long. The V gene lost 5 bases and the J gene lost 4 bases, with 11 bases spanning the gap. CDR3 in amino acids: CASSGPDGETQYF. The CDR3 bases are TGTGCCAGCTCAGGGCCCGATGGAGAGACCCAGTACTTC.

The V and J genes are TRBV9 and TRBJ2-2, with D maybe TRBD1 (5 bases). This CDR3 region has 13 residues. Germline V CDR1 and CDR2: SGDLS, YYNGEE. Trimming removed 0 bases at V and 6 bases at J, with 6 bases between. CDR3 DNA: TGTGCCAGCAGCGTAGGGGGCTCCGGGGAGCTGTTTTTT. Its protein product is CASSVGGSGELFF.

This chain joins TRBV6-6 and TRBJ1-6; D remains unclear. Trimming took off 6 bases at V and 7 bases at J, with 16 bases between the two ends. Per the germline V gene, CDR1 is MNHNY and CDR2 is SVGAGI (reference sequence). This CDR3 has 15 amino acids. The CDR3 bases are TGTGCCAGCAGCCCGGCGGGCACGGCCAATTCACCCCTCCACTTT. Encoded protein: CASSPAGTANSPLHF.

This chain connects TRBV6-5 to TRBJ2-7; tentative D call: TRBD1 (7 bases). Germline CDR1 MNHEY, CDR2 SVGAGI. Deletions cut 0 bases from V and 2 bases from J, with 11 bases between. There are 15 residues in the CDR3. The CDR3 region is CASSYSRRGPYEQYF. CDR3 coding DNA: TGTGCCAGCAGTTACTCGAGGAGGGGGCCCTACGAGCAGTACTTC.

CDR3 sequence reads: CASSMLLGETQYF. The CDR3 coding sequence is TGTGCCAGTAGTATGTTACTCGGAGAGACCCAGTACTTC. The chain combines TRBV19 with TRBJ2-5; no firm D call. Germline CDR1 is LNHDA and CDR2 is SQIVND (reference sequence). V shed 3 bases and J shed 4 bases, with 9 bases lying between them. CDR3 length equals 13 residues.

The chain employs TRBV3-1 (or the pseudogene TRBV3-2) and TRBJ2-5, with 8 bases lining up with TRBD1. The CDR3 extends over 14 amino acids. The germline CDR1 and CDR2 sequences are LGHDT and YNNKEL (reference sequence). The V gene end was trimmed by 4 bases and the J gene end by 7 bases; junction bases not matched to a gene: 8. CDR3 loop: CASSPKQGGLTQYF. The CDR3 region has the DNA TGTGCCAGCAGCCCGAAACAGGGGGGACTGACCCAGTACTTC.

The genes are TRBV6-6 and TRBJ2-1; D is uncertain. The V end was cut by 7 bases, the J end by 5 bases, with 6 bases between. CDR1 and CDR2 (germline): MNHNY, SVGAGI (reference sequence). CDR3 size: 11 residues. CDR3 in DNA: TGTGCCAGCAACCACAACAATGAGCAGTTCTTC. Residues: CASNHNNEQFF.

The chain links TRBV19 to TRBJ1-2; no definite D call. V gave up 7 bases and J gave up 5 bases, with 23 bases separating them. This CDR3 region has 16 residues. Germline-derived CDR1 and CDR2 are LNHDA and SQIVND (reference sequence). The CDR3 DNA reads as TGTGCCAGTATATCGGCGGCAGGAGGTAGATATTATGGCTACACCTTC. Its protein product is CASISAAGGRYYGYTF.

This clone is a singleton in its sample. V gene TRBV12-3 or TRBV12-4 combines with J gene TRBJ2-3; D might be TRBD1 (5 bases). Trimming cost V 7 bases and J 5 bases, with 10 bases left between them. This CDR3 contains 12 residues. The CDR3 sequence: CASTYRGDTQYF. The CDR3 DNA reads as TGTGCCAGCACATATAGGGGAGATACGCAGTATTTT.

This clone was seen a few times. The chain links TRBV5-1 to TRBJ2-5, with TRBD2 identical over 8 bases. The germline V gene encodes CDR1 SGHRS and CDR2 YFSETQ. V shed 4 bases and J 9 bases; nucleotides not matched to a gene: 5. The CDR3 runs to 12 residues. CDR3 nucleotides: TGCGCCAGCAGCCCCACGCGGGGGGCCCAGTACTTC. Protein sequence: CASSPTRGAQYF. Complete variable domain (other parts from reference TRBV5-1 and TRBJ2-5): KAGVTQTPRYLIKTRGQQVTLSCSPISGHRSVSWYQQTPGQGLQFLFEYFSETQRNKGNFPGRFSGRQFSNSRSEMNVSTLELGDSALYLCASSPTRGAQYFGPGTRLLVL.

This chain uses TRBV2 with TRBJ1-6; 9 positions agree with TRBD1. V was pared by 6 bases and J by 7 bases, with 7 bases of the junction left unmatched. CDR1 and CDR2 from the germline V gene are SNHLY and FYNNEI. The CDR3 spans 15 residues. The CDR3 region has the DNA TGTGCCAGCAGATCTGGGACAGGGCGGAATTCACCCCTCCACTTT. Translation: CASRSGTGRNSPLHF.

This chain connects TRBV19 to TRBJ2-7; 8 bases align to TRBD2. This CDR3 comprises 16 residues. Germline loops: CDR1 LNHDA, CDR2 SQIVND (reference sequence). V was clipped by 3 bases and J by 2 bases; unmatched bases: 9. The CDR3 here is CASSMAAGGQTYEQYF. CDR3 DNA sequence: TGTGCCAGTAGTATGGCGGCGGGAGGCCAAACCTACGAGCAGTACTTC.

V gene TRBV10-2 combines with J gene TRBJ1-2, with 9 bases aligning to TRBD1. This CDR3 has 16 amino acids. Germline CDR1 and CDR2: WSHSY and SAAADI. V was clipped by 4 bases and J by 2 bases; unmatched bases: 8. CDR3 coding DNA: TGCGCCAGCAGTGGACTCTCGACAGGGGGAAACTATGGCTACACCTTC. It yields the protein CASSGLSTGGNYGYTF.

The chain is built from TRBV27 and TRBJ2-7; TRBD2 agrees at 8 bases. The trim removed 9 bases at V and 4 bases at J, leaving 8 bases unmatched. The CDR3 extends over 13 amino acids. Germline V gene lookup returns CDR1 MNHEY and CDR2 SMNVEV (reference sequence). The CDR3 DNA sequence: TGTGCCAGTCGAAACGGGGGGGGGTACGAGCAGTACTTC. This gives the protein CASRNGGGYEQYF.

CDR3 sequence reads: CASSDPLQGGGYTF. CDR3 sequence (DNA): TGTGCCAGCAGTGACCCCTTACAGGGTGGCGGCTACACCTTC. The rearrangement uses TRBV6-1 and TRBJ1-2, with D possibly matching TRBD1 (6 bases). With 3 bases removed from V and 8 bases from J, the gap between germline ends came to 16 bases. The CDR3 length is 14 residues. The germline CDR1 and CDR2 sequences are MNHNS and SASEGT.

This clone was observed a single time. CDR3 nucleotide sequence: TGTGCCAGCTCACCGAGGAGCGGGAGGGCGGAGACCCAGTACTTC. Translated, it gives CASSPRSGRAETQYF. The V gene is TRBV18, the J gene TRBJ2-5; 10 bases fit TRBD2. CDR1 and CDR2 from the germline V gene are KGHSH and LQKENI. This CDR3 region has 15 residues. Trimming at V came to 3 bases and at J to 5 bases, leaving 6 bases not matched to a gene.

This clone has just one count. The genes are TRBV6-1 and TRBJ2-7; 7 nucleotides align to TRBD1. With 2 bases clipped from V and 2 bases from J, the junction kept 9 bases outside the gene matches. The CDR3 totals 16 residues. Germline-derived CDR1 and CDR2 are MNHNS and SASEGT. The CDR3 DNA reads TGTGCCAGCAGTGAAAGCCGGAGACAGGGACCCTACGAGCAGTACTTC. Its protein is CASSESRRQGPYEQYF.

V gene TRBV5-5 combines with J gene TRBJ1-2; D is possibly TRBD1 (6 bases). The germline V gene encodes CDR1 SGHKS and CDR2 YYEKEE (reference sequence). Deletions cut 1 base from V and 6 bases from J, with 13 bases between. This CDR3 has 14 amino acids. The CDR3 DNA reads as TGTGCCAGCAGCTTGCAGGGGTTCAATAATGGCTACACCTTC. Encoded protein: CASSLQGFNNGYTF.

The chain couples TRBV5-1 to TRBJ2-5; D unclear. Trimming stripped 0 bases from V and 5 bases from J, with 20 bases between. Germline CDR1 reads SGHRS; CDR2 reads YFSETQ. CDR3 length: 17 amino acids. The CDR3 loop reads CASSLETRSASRETQYF. CDR3 sequence (DNA): TGCGCCAGCAGCTTGGAGACTCGTTCGGCTTCGCGGGAGACCCAGTACTTC.

The chain uses TRBV10-3 and TRBJ1-2, with 7 bases aligning to TRBD1. The CDR3 length is 13 residues. Unmatched junction bases numbered 4, after V lost 1 base and J lost 8 bases. Per the germline V gene, CDR1 is ENHRY and CDR2 is SYGVKD. The CDR3 sequence: CAISEWGQRGYTF. The CDR3 DNA reads as TGTGCCATCAGTGAGTGGGGACAGAGGGGCTACACCTTC.

The genes are TRBV10-2 and TRBJ1-2, with D possibly being TRBD1 (6 bases). Germline V gene data show CDR1 as WSHSY and CDR2 as SAAADI. V was trimmed by 0 bases and J by 0 bases, leaving 8 bases between them. The length of the CDR3 is 15 residues. The CDR3 DNA follows: TGCGCCAGCAGTGAGTCGACAGGAGCTAACTATGGCTACACCTTC. Its protein is CASSESTGANYGYTF.

The genes are TRBV6-5 and TRBJ2-1; TRBD1 is a possible D gene (6 bases). V was pared by 6 bases and J by 7 bases, with 16 bases between. There are 14 residues in the CDR3. Germline V gene sequence: CDR1 MNHEY, CDR2 SVGAGI. CDR3 protein: CASSQPQGWNEQFF. The CDR3, as DNA: TGTGCCAGCAGCCAACCACAGGGATGGAATGAGCAGTTCTTC.